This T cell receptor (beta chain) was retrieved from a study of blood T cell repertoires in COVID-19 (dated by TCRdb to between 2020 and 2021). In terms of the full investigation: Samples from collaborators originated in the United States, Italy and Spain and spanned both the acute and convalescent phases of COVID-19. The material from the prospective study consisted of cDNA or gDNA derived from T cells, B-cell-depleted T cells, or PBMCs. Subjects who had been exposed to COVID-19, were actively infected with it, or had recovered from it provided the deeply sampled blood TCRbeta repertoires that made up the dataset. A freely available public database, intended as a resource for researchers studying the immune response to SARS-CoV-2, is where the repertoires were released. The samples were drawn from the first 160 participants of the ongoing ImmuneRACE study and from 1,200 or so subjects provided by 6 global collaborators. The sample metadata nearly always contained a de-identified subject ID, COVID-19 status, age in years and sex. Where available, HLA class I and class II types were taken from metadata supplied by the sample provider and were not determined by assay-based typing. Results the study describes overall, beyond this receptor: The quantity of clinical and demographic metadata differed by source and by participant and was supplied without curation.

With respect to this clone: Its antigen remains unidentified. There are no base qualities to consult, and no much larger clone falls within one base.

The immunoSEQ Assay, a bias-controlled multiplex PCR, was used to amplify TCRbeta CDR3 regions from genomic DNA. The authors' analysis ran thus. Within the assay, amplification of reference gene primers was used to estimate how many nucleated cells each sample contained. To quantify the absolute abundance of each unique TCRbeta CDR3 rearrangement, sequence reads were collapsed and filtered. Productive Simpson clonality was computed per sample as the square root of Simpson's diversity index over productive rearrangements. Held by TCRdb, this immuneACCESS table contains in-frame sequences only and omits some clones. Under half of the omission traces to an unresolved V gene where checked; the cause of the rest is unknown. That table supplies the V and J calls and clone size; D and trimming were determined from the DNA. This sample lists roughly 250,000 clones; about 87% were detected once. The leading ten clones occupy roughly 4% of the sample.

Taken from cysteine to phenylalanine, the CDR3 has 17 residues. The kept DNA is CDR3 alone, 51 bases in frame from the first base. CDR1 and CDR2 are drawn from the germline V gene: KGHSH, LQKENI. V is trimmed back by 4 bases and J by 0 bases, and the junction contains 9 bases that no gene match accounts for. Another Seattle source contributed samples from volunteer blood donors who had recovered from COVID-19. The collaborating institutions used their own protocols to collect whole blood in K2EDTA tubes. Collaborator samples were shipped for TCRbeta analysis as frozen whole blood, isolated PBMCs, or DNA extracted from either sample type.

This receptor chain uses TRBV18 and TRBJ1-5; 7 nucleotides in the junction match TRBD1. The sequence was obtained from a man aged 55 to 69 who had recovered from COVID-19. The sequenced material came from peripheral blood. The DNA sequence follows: TGTGCCAGCTCACTTACCGGACAGGCTTATAGCAATCAGCCCCAGCATTTT. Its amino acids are CASSLTGQAYSNQPQHF. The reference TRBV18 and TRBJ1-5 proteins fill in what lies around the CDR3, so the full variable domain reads NAGVMQNPRHLVRRRGQEARLRCSPMKGHSHVYWYRQLPEEGLKFMVYLQKENIIDESGMPKERFSAEFPKEGPSILRIQQVVRGDSAAYFCASSLTGQAYSNQPQHFGDGTRLSIL.